A single TCR beta chain is shown here with its context. Its target is not known. Per germline, CDR1 SNHLY and CDR2 FYNNEI. The length of the CDR3 is 15 residues. V lost 3 bases and J 7 bases, leaving 16 bases between the germline ends. The data originate from a study of STAT5B mutations in CD4+ large granular lymphocyte leukemia. The study's findings and limits: Top patient clones used TRBV06 genes more often: 8/27 versus 2/35 in controls. Without HLA matching, higher CD4+ than CD8+ T-LGLL clonality could reflect small sample size. Roughly 27% of private leukemic clonotypes occurred rarely in other patients' non-leukemic repertoires.

The assay was run at survey level. Profiled with immunoSEQ multiplex PCR; TCRdb holds only in-frame clones, not every one. The top ten clones hold 0.3% to 0.35% of a sample with some 40,000 clones, approximately 84% of them seen once. This TCR was sampled from a human donor in good health. The gene calls are TRBV2 and TRBJ1-5; D is possibly TRBD1 (5 bases). Source material: CD4+ T cells from blood buffy coats. The CDR3 coding sequence is TGTGCCAGCAGTGACCTCGGGCAGGGAGGACAGCCCCAGCATTTT. Translation: CASSDLGQGGQPQHF.